Below, one T cell receptor (beta chain) is given with its context. Assay used: immunoSEQ multiplex PCR; TCRdb lists only in-frame clones, some missing. The sample lists about 15,000 clones; 75% to 90% were seen once. This record comes from a study of a mutant IDH1 vaccine in newly diagnosed glioma. The wider study: Patients got radiotherapy, temozolomide, or both beforehand, and most got both.

Trimming stripped 5 bases from V and 6 bases from J, with 17 bases between. Germline CDR1 and CDR2: SGHAT and FQNNGV. This CDR3 has 14 residues. Time point defined: baseline, week 1 (first vaccination visit). Treatment: pre-vaccination baseline after standard-of-care therapy. New WHO grade 3 or 4 astrocytomas that were IDH1-mutant and ATRX-lost had been found in donors. The rearrangement links TRBV11-2 to TRBJ2-7; tentative D call: TRBD1 (5 bases). This clonotype was obtained from a woman aged 35 to 49 with glioma. Some clones in this sample may be carry-over from other donors' samples. Sample: PBMCs, taken from a glioma patient treated with radiotherapy, temozolomide or both. CDR3 region: CASSLGQAPGEQYF. In nucleotides, the CDR3 is TGTGCCAGCAGCCTTGGACAAGCCCCGGGCGAGCAGTACTTC.